This T cell receptor (beta chain) was recovered during a study of Graves' ophthalmopathy and Graves' hyperthyroidism. General observations from the study: The authors also found most expanded thyroid clonotypes above 0.001 frequency in blood.

Notes on this clonotype: Antigen: not known.

None of the included patients had other autoimmune diseases, uncontrolled infections, pregnancy or lactation, as these led to exclusion. Amplification of the TCR beta CDR3 regions used RNA transcripts (as template). The workflow started with a first-round RT-PCR run with HTBI primers and then moved on to a second-round multiplex PCR. TCRdb used MiXCR to reprocess the multiplex PCR reads, holding one entry per CDR3 protein. The sample shows about 410,000 distinct CDR3 sequences, about 16% of them seen only once. The CDR3 is 14 amino acids. V shed 6 bases and J shed 2 bases, with 13 bases lying between them. Germline CDR1 LNHDA, CDR2 SQIVND (reference sequence).

What was sequenced was peripheral blood. The sequence derives from a woman aged 18 to 35 with Graves' ophthalmopathy. This chain uses TRBV19 with TRBJ1-1; TRBD1 is a possible D gene (5 bases). CDR3 residues: CASRQETSNTEAFF. CDR3 nucleotides: TGTGCCAGTAGACAGGAGACCTCCAACACTGAAGCTTTCTTT.